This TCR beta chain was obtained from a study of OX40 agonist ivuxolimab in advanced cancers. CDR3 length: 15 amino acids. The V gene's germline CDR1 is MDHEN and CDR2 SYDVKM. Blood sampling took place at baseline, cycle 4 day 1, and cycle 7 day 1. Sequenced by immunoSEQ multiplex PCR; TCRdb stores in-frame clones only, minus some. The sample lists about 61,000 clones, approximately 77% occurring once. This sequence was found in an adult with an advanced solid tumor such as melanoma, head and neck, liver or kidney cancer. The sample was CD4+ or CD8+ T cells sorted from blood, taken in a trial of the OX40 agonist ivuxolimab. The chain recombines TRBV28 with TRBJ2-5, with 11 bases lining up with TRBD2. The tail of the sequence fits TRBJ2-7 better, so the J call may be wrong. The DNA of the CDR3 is TGTGCCAGCAGTTTAGGGGGACTAGCGGTTTACGAGCAGTACTTC. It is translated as CASSLGGLAVYEQYF.